A selection of T cell receptor beta chains follows, all from one sample in a study of control samples from healthy donors and cancer patients. Clones were sequenced by immunoSEQ multiplex PCR, and TCRdb holds only the in-frame ones, with some missing. The data contain 100,000 to 150,000 clones, roughly 92% of them singletons. Material for sequencing was blood. Source of these receptors: a young man in good health. CDR3s leave out the opening cysteine and the closing phenylalanine or tryptophan. Clone size is not always given. Where it is, it says once, few, many or a class for expanded clones.

v_gene: TRBV9; abundance: .; j_gene: TRBJ2-2; CDR3aa: ASSVVGVNTGELF
v_gene: TRBV6-5; abundance: .; j_gene: TRBJ2-3; CDR3aa: ASSYSVGVPDTQY
v_gene: TRBV5-6; abundance: once; j_gene: TRBJ1-4; CDR3aa: ASSLYTGPWGEKLF
v_gene: TRBV6-5; abundance: .; j_gene: TRBJ1-3; CDR3aa: ASRGASGNTIY
v_gene: TRBV30; abundance: .; j_gene: TRBJ2-3; CDR3aa: AWSITGGFRTDTQY
v_gene: TRBV21-1; abundance: .; j_gene: TRBJ2-4; CDR3aa: ASSDKYPSSGAKNIQY
v_gene: TRBV5-6; abundance: .; j_gene: TRBJ2-7; CDR3aa: ASSLFSYEQY
v_gene: TRBV19; abundance: once; j_gene: TRBJ1-2; CDR3aa: ASSMGALLYGYT
v_gene: TRBV9; abundance: .; j_gene: TRBJ2-3; CDR3aa: ASSGTYEGAIDTQY
v_gene: TRBV19; abundance: .; j_gene: TRBJ1-4; CDR3aa: ASSTGGDEKLF
v_gene: TRBV2; abundance: .; j_gene: TRBJ1-2; CDR3aa: ASSVNREYHGYT
v_gene: TRBV6-5; abundance: .; j_gene: TRBJ2-3; CDR3aa: ASSPPGQDTQY
v_gene: TRBV19; abundance: .; j_gene: TRBJ2-5; CDR3aa: ASSIVYRDNQETQY
v_gene: TRBV4-2; abundance: once; j_gene: TRBJ2-7; CDR3aa: ASSLKKKERGTYEQY
v_gene: TRBV7-2; abundance: .; j_gene: TRBJ1-1; CDR3aa: ASSLNRANTEAF
v_gene: TRBV9; abundance: .; j_gene: TRBJ1-4; CDR3aa: ASSPGDRGNEKLF
v_gene: TRBV7-9; abundance: .; j_gene: TRBJ1-3; CDR3aa: ASSFTGSGNTIY
v_gene: TRBV6-6; abundance: .; j_gene: TRBJ2-1; CDR3aa: ASSSGQGYNEQF
v_gene: TRBV4-2; abundance: .; j_gene: TRBJ2-4; CDR3aa: ASSQDVLSTAKNIQY
v_gene: TRBV9; abundance: .; j_gene: TRBJ1-1; CDR3aa: ASSVSPGTEAF
v_gene: TRBV3-1/TRBV3-2; abundance: once; j_gene: TRBJ2-7; CDR3aa: ASSLGQGNYEQY
v_gene: TRBV29-1; abundance: .; j_gene: TRBJ2-2; CDR3aa: SVGIPDRDTGELF
v_gene: TRBV6-4; abundance: .; j_gene: TRBJ1-2; CDR3aa: ASSQGAGYGYT
v_gene: TRBV10-2; abundance: .; j_gene: TRBJ2-1; CDR3aa: ASSESWENEQF
v_gene: TRBV27; abundance: .; j_gene: TRBJ1-2; CDR3aa: ASNPTYGANHYGYT
v_gene: TRBV9; abundance: .; j_gene: TRBJ2-7; CDR3aa: ASSVEGGSYEQY
v_gene: TRBV6-4; abundance: once; j_gene: TRBJ1-1; CDR3aa: ASSDSRLPDRPLNTEAF
v_gene: TRBV11-2; abundance: .; j_gene: TRBJ1-2; CDR3aa: ASTSWRAYGYT
v_gene: TRBV6-5; abundance: .; j_gene: TRBJ2-1; CDR3aa: ASSYSRQRGDNEQF
v_gene: TRBV18; abundance: .; j_gene: TRBJ1-2; CDR3aa: ASSPGAGGYGYT
v_gene: TRBV20-1; abundance: .; j_gene: TRBJ2-3; CDR3aa: SATEGYTQY
v_gene: TRBV12-3/TRBV12-4; abundance: .; j_gene: TRBJ2-2; CDR3aa: ASSEEGPGELF
v_gene: TRBV30; abundance: .; j_gene: TRBJ1-6; CDR3aa: AWTGYNSPLH
v_gene: TRBV28; abundance: .; j_gene: TRBJ2-7; CDR3aa: ASSSVAGGHDEQY
v_gene: TRBV7-7; abundance: .; j_gene: TRBJ2-1; CDR3aa: ASSQDRGHYNEQF
v_gene: TRBV5-1; abundance: .; j_gene: TRBJ2-7; CDR3aa: ASSLTIVGQGQEQY
v_gene: TRBV4-2; abundance: .; j_gene: TRBJ1-5; CDR3aa: ASSHGQENQPQH
v_gene: TRBV16; abundance: .; j_gene: TRBJ2-7; CDR3aa: ASSPFLTEQY
v_gene: TRBV5-6; abundance: .; j_gene: TRBJ1-1; CDR3aa: ASSLERGTEAF
v_gene: TRBV18; abundance: .; j_gene: TRBJ2-5; CDR3aa: ASSPPRNQETQY
v_gene: TRBV19; abundance: .; j_gene: TRBJ2-5; CDR3aa: ASSISSREETQY
v_gene: TRBV6-1; abundance: .; j_gene: TRBJ2-2; CDR3aa: ASSEAGRWNTGELF
v_gene: TRBV7-9; abundance: .; j_gene: TRBJ2-5; CDR3aa: ASSSSTETQY
v_gene: TRBV9; abundance: .; j_gene: TRBJ2-7; CDR3aa: ASSGDPGQGYEQY
v_gene: TRBV11-2; abundance: .; j_gene: TRBJ1-3; CDR3aa: ASSLDTTVFSGNTIY